The next 21 T cell receptor beta chains were all read from a single sample in a study of identical twins. TCRdb re-derived calls from the 5' RACE reads in MiXCR, one entry per CDR3 protein. The data show 300,000 to 350,000 distinct CDR3 sequences, with more than 9% seen just once and roughly 7% held by the top ten. A further study also used this sample, focusing on yellow fever vaccine responses in identical twins.

Sequencing was performed on CD8+ T cells sorted from blood. The receptors derive from a woman between 18 and 29 years old in good health.

This clonotype was recorded at least ten times. The chain uses TRBV6-2 or TRBV6-3 and TRBJ2-1; the D gene is possibly TRBD1 (5 bases). Germline V lookup: CDR1 MNHEY, CDR2 SVGEGT. The CDR3 sequence is 13 residues long. Trimming took 2 bases from V and 7 from J, leaving 9 bases between them. The chain's CDR3 is CASSYVQGNEQFF. CDR3 DNA: TGTGCCAGCAGTTACGTCCAGGGAAATGAGCAGTTCTTC.

This clonotype was counted between two and nine times. The genes are TRBV18 and TRBJ2-7; D might be TRBD1 (5 bases). Germline CDR1 and CDR2: KGHSH and LQKENI. Trimming left V 1 base short and J 3 bases short, with 19 bases between. CDR3 length: 17 residues. DNA for the CDR3: TGTGCCAGCTCACCACGGGGCCCAGCCTCCTGGGTCTACGAGCAGTACTTC. Encoded protein: CASSPRGPASWVYEQYF.

The chain joins TRBV2 to TRBJ2-2; D ambiguous. V lost 6 bases and J 13 bases, leaving 12 bases between the germline ends. The CDR3 is 11 residues long. Germline-derived CDR1 and CDR2 are SNHLY and FYNNEI. CDR3 sequence: CASRGSKGLFF. CDR3 coding DNA: TGTGCCAGCAGGGGGTCCAAAGGGCTGTTTTTT.

This clonotype was picked up a small number of times. One end of the junction fails to match germline, which may point to a read error. Here the CDR3 DNA reads TGCGCCAGCGGCCAAGTTTGGGAAGAGCAGTTCTTC. Its translation: CASGQVWEEQFF. The chain employs TRBV4-1 and TRBJ2-1; D gene uncertain. CDR1 and CDR2 from the germline V gene are MGHRA and YSYEKL. The CDR3 runs 12 residues.

There are a few counts of this clonotype. The chain joins TRBV7-9 to TRBJ2-1, with D possibly TRBD1 on 6 matching bases. V lost 1 base, J lost 7 bases, and 11 bases lay in between. This CDR3 has 14 residues. CDR1 and CDR2 from the germline V gene are SEHNR and FQNEAQ (reference sequence). The CDR3 loop is CASSLGGQKNEQFF. DNA for the CDR3: TGTGCCAGCAGCTTAGGCGGACAGAAAAATGAGCAGTTCTTC.

The gene calls are TRBV3-1 and TRBJ2-1, with D maybe TRBD1 (6 bases). This CDR3 region has 17 residues. Germline loops: CDR1 LGHDT, CDR2 YNNKEL (reference sequence). The germline V and J ends were trimmed by 0 bases and 0 bases, with 12 bases remaining between them. The CDR3 loop is CASSQEFDRSSYNEQFF. The CDR3 nucleotides are TGTGCCAGCAGCCAAGAGTTCGACAGGAGCTCCTACAATGAGCAGTTCTTC.

V gene TRBV12-3 or TRBV12-4 combines with J gene TRBJ1-1; D is possibly TRBD1 (5 bases). CDR3 length equals 17 residues. The V end was cut by 8 bases, the J end by 0 bases, with 22 bases between. DNA of the CDR3: TGTGCCAGCTCCACCGGGGTGGCAGGGTTAATGAACACTGAAGCTTTCTTT. This sequence encodes CASSTGVAGLMNTEAFF.

This clonotype was counted a few times. The chain couples TRBV9 to TRBJ1-5; D not resolved. The V end lost 4 bases, the J end lost 6 bases, and 11 bases lay between the germline ends. CDR1 and CDR2 (germline): SGDLS, YYNGEE. CDR3 length: 13 residues. Here the CDR3 reads CASSINAGQPQHF. In DNA form, the CDR3 reads TGTGCCAGCAGCATAAACGCGGGTCAGCCCCAGCATTTT.

The V and J genes are TRBV4-1 and TRBJ1-1; perhaps TRBD1 as D (5 bases). This CDR3 contains 15 residues. Germline values: CDR1 MGHRA, CDR2 YSYEKL. V was shortened by 0 bases and J by 7 bases, with 15 bases between the two germline ends. CDR3 nucleotide sequence: TGCGCCAGCAGCCAAGAGCCCGGGGGGATAGGTGAAGCTTTCTTT. Protein product: CASSQEPGGIGEAFF.

As DNA, the CDR3 is TGTGCCAGCAGCTCAGGGACCAGCGAGCAGTACTTC. Amino acids: CASSSGTSEQYF. The chain uses TRBV13 and TRBJ2-7, with D perhaps TRBD1 or TRBD2 (5 bases each). Germline loops: CDR1 PRHDT, CDR2 FYEKMQ (reference sequence). Trimming shortened V by 4 bases and J by 6 bases, and 10 bases separated the two germline ends. The CDR3 loop spans 12 amino acids.

In its sample, this clonotype was seen a few times. One end of the junction fails to match germline, which may point to a read error. V and J are TRBV5-1 and TRBJ1-4; D remains unclear. Germline assignment: CDR1 SGHRS and CDR2 YFSETQ. The CDR3 covers 14 residues. The DNA for the CDR3 is TGCGCCAGCAGCTTGGATCAGGTGCCTGAACAACTGTTTTTT. It is translated as CASSLDQVPEQLFF. The full variable domain, rest sourced from reference TRBV5-1 and TRBJ1-4, is KAGVTQTPRYLIKTRGQQVTLSCSPISGHRSVSWYQQTPGQGLQFLFEYFSETQRNKGNFPGRFSGRQFSNSRSEMNVSTLELGDSALYLCASSLDQVPEQLFFGSGTQLSVL.

The chain employs TRBV11-2 and TRBJ2-5, with 8 bases that match TRBD2. Germline V gene data show CDR1 as SGHAT and CDR2 as FQNNGV. The CDR3 length is 13 residues. Trimming at V came to 7 bases and at J to 5 bases, leaving 6 bases not matched to a gene. The CDR3 sequence is CASTPPGGETQYF. The CDR3 nucleotides are TGTGCCAGCACCCCCCCGGGGGGGGAGACCCAGTACTTC.

This clonotype has a count of ten or more. One end of the junction is discordant with germline, which a read error may explain. The rearrangement uses TRBV12-3 or TRBV12-4 and TRBJ1-3; weak D call: TRBD1 (5 bases). This CDR3 comprises 14 residues. The CDR3 is CASSPPGGRNAIYF. For the CDR3, the DNA is TGTGCCAGCAGCCCGCCCGGGGGTCGAAACGCCATATATTTT.

This clonotype was found many times. This chain uses TRBV27 with TRBJ2-1; D unclear. The CDR3 is made up of 13 amino acids. Trimming stripped 3 bases from V and 0 bases from J, with 3 bases between. CDR1 and CDR2 (germline): MNHEY, SMNVEV (reference sequence). The CDR3 protein is CASSFYSYNEQFF. DNA of the CDR3: TGTGCCAGCAGTTTTTACTCCTACAATGAGCAGTTCTTC.

This clonotype was observed at least ten times. The chain recombines TRBV24-1 with TRBJ2-1, with 7 bases lining up with TRBD1. The CDR3 runs 16 residues. Germline CDR1 KGHDR, CDR2 SFDVKD. Unmatched junction bases numbered 7, after V lost 4 bases and J lost 2 bases. In DNA form, the CDR3 reads TGTGCCACCAGTGACCCTGACAGGGCCCCCTACAATGAGCAGTTCTTC. The encoded protein is CATSDPDRAPYNEQFF.

The chain employs TRBV9 and TRBJ2-1; D is possibly TRBD1 or TRBD2 (6 bases each). Trimming shortened V by 7 bases and J by 0 bases, and 8 bases separated the two germline ends. Germline V gene lookup returns CDR1 SGDLS and CDR2 YYNGEE. The CDR3 is made up of 13 amino acids. CDR3 loop: CASGGPSYNEQFF. In DNA, the CDR3 is TGTGCCAGCGGGGGGCCCTCCTACAATGAGCAGTTCTTC.

J is TRBJ1-2 and V is TRBV10-3, with 8 bases identical to TRBD1. Germline values: CDR1 ENHRY, CDR2 SYGVKD. V was pared by 3 bases and J by 6 bases, with 6 bases of the junction left unmatched. CDR3 length equals 14 residues. Written as DNA, the CDR3 is TGTGCCATCAGTGAACCGCAGGGGGCACATGGCTACACCTTC. Its protein is CAISEPQGAHGYTF.

This clonotype was seen a few times. The CDR3 does not close with the conserved phenylalanine or tryptophan, likely indicating a read error. The DNA is omitted, as the CDR3 cannot be located on it reliably, and the CDR3 follows TCRdb's listing. The rearrangement links TRBV27 to TRBJ2-3; the D call TRBD2 from the table was never checked on the DNA. The germline V gene has CDR1 MNHEY and CDR2 SMNVEV (reference sequence). The CDR3 numbers 14 amino acids, ends counted. This CDR3 reads CASSRQIRDYPLLP.

In nucleotides, the CDR3 is TGCGCCAGCAGTGAAACGGTGGGGGCCGGGGAGCTGTTTTTT. Its translation is CASSETVGAGELFF. The chain links TRBV10-2 to TRBJ2-2; the D gene could be TRBD1 or TRBD2 (5 bases each). Germline V gives CDR1 WSHSY, CDR2 SAAADI. Trimming took off 3 bases at V and 6 bases at J, with 11 bases between the two ends. The CDR3 is 14 residues long.

This clonotype occurred a few times. The V call is TRBV11-2, the J call TRBJ1-6; D unclear. Trimming shortened V by 2 bases and J by 9 bases, and 5 bases separated the two germline ends. Germline CDR1 SGHAT, CDR2 FQNNGV. This CDR3 is built from 12 residues. The CDR3 loop reads CASSLFSSPLHF. The CDR3 nucleotides read TGTGCCAGCAGCTTATTCAGTTCACCCCTCCACTTT.

This clonotype was found many times. This chain links TRBV4-2 with TRBJ1-5; D gene unclear. This CDR3 is built from 11 residues. Germline V gene lookup returns CDR1 LGHNA and CDR2 YNFKEQ. With 1 base removed from V and 6 bases from J, the gap between germline ends came to 1 base. This CDR3 is CASSQGQPQHF. CDR3 DNA: TGTGCCAGCAGCCAAGGTCAGCCCCAGCATTTT.